This is a list of T cell receptor beta chains from one sample in a study of T-cell reconstitution after alpha-beta-depleted transplantation in children. TCRdb re-called the PCR reads through MiXCR, storing one row per CDR3 protein. The sample lists about 980,000 distinct CDR3 sequences; around 30% were seen once. Sequences were derived from PBMCs, mostly from graft donor cells, sampled 360 days after TCRalphabeta/CD19-depleted stem cell transplant. Every receptor here comes from a boy younger than two who had a stem cell transplant for SCID, so the T cells may come from the graft donor. Each CDR3 is given with its conserved first and last residue. Fields, in order: V gene, CDR3 length, clone size, D gene, J gene, CDR3 protein. D genes are given only for firm matches. Clone size is not always given. Where it is, it says once, few, many or a class for expanded clones.

v_gene: TRBV20-1; len: 14; abundance: few; d_gene: TRBD1; j_gene: TRBJ2-3; CDR3aa: CSAIRDRVIDTQYF
v_gene: TRBV4-1; len: 14; abundance: .; d_gene: .; j_gene: TRBJ2-1; CDR3aa: CASSQAGLTWEQFF
v_gene: TRBV12-3/TRBV12-4; len: 15; abundance: .; d_gene: .; j_gene: TRBJ1-5; CDR3aa: CASSYDRRSNQPQHF
v_gene: TRBV4-1; len: 13; abundance: .; d_gene: .; j_gene: TRBJ2-5; CDR3aa: CASSQAGWETQYF
v_gene: TRBV7-9; len: 15; abundance: few; d_gene: .; j_gene: TRBJ2-7; CDR3aa: CASSLQGFKSYEQYF
v_gene: TRBV7-2; len: 16; abundance: .; d_gene: .; j_gene: TRBJ2-7; CDR3aa: CASSQSGTPKTYEQYF
v_gene: TRBV6-1; len: 14; abundance: few; d_gene: TRBD2; j_gene: TRBJ2-3; CDR3aa: CASSRSGGRDTQYF
v_gene: TRBV5-5; len: 14; abundance: few; d_gene: TRBD1; j_gene: TRBJ2-5; CDR3aa: CASTLTGGVKTQYF
v_gene: TRBV29-1; len: 14; abundance: .; d_gene: .; j_gene: TRBJ2-1; CDR3aa: CSVALDISYNEQFF
v_gene: TRBV12-3/TRBV12-4; len: 15; abundance: .; d_gene: .; j_gene: TRBJ1-6; CDR3aa: CASSYRDGLSSPLHF
v_gene: TRBV28; len: 17; abundance: .; d_gene: .; j_gene: TRBJ2-1; CDR3aa: CASSSGPWASEHNEQFF
v_gene: TRBV9; len: 15; abundance: .; d_gene: TRBD2; j_gene: TRBJ2-3; CDR3aa: CASSAVAGRTDTQYF
v_gene: TRBV30; len: 17; abundance: .; d_gene: .; j_gene: TRBJ1-4; CDR3aa: CAWSTIPPGPPHEKLFF
v_gene: TRBV5-1; len: 17; abundance: .; d_gene: TRBD2; j_gene: TRBJ2-1; CDR3aa: CASSLAGGLASYNEQFF
v_gene: TRBV4-1; len: 13; abundance: few; d_gene: .; j_gene: TRBJ2-7; CDR3aa: CASSQEGGREQYF
v_gene: TRBV5-1; len: 19; abundance: .; d_gene: .; j_gene: TRBJ1-2; CDR3aa: CASSSPRDGLTLANYGYTF
v_gene: TRBV12-3/TRBV12-4; len: 15; abundance: few; d_gene: TRBD2; j_gene: TRBJ2-5; CDR3aa: CASSLLAGGAETQYF
v_gene: TRBV29-1; len: 12; abundance: .; d_gene: .; j_gene: TRBJ2-2; CDR3aa: CSVLEGDGELFF
v_gene: TRBV6-5; len: 16; abundance: few; d_gene: .; j_gene: TRBJ1-6; CDR3aa: CASSYGSPGRESPLHF
v_gene: TRBV4-3; len: 16; abundance: .; d_gene: TRBD1; j_gene: TRBJ1-2; CDR3aa: CASSHYRGQGGYGYTF
v_gene: TRBV20-1; len: 14; abundance: few; d_gene: .; j_gene: TRBJ2-7; CDR3aa: CSAGSDKSDYEQYF
v_gene: TRBV4-2; len: 12; abundance: many; d_gene: .; j_gene: TRBJ2-2; CDR3aa: CASSQDTGELFF
v_gene: TRBV5-4; len: 11; abundance: many; d_gene: .; j_gene: TRBJ2-1; CDR3aa: CASRDSDEQFF
v_gene: TRBV7-9; len: 16; abundance: few; d_gene: .; j_gene: TRBJ2-7; CDR3aa: CASSLEGQGFQGEQYF
v_gene: TRBV5-1; len: 17; abundance: few; d_gene: TRBD2; j_gene: TRBJ2-2; CDR3aa: CASSFPSGSANTGELFF
v_gene: TRBV29-1; len: 15; abundance: few; d_gene: .; j_gene: TRBJ1-1; CDR3aa: CSVLGETSLNTEAFF
v_gene: TRBV12-3/TRBV12-4; len: 16; abundance: few; d_gene: .; j_gene: TRBJ2-4; CDR3aa: CASSYPLMLAKNIQYF
v_gene: TRBV12-3/TRBV12-4; len: 14; abundance: .; d_gene: TRBD1; j_gene: TRBJ2-7; CDR3aa: CASRGTGRVYEQYF
v_gene: TRBV5-1; len: 18; abundance: few; d_gene: TRBD2; j_gene: TRBJ2-1; CDR3aa: CASSPEGLAGASYNEQFF
v_gene: TRBV11-2; len: 13; abundance: .; d_gene: .; j_gene: TRBJ2-1; CDR3aa: CASSFGSLGEQFF
v_gene: TRBV29-1; len: 13; abundance: .; d_gene: .; j_gene: TRBJ2-5; CDR3aa: CSARGRIQETQYF
v_gene: TRBV4-2; len: 15; abundance: .; d_gene: TRBD2; j_gene: TRBJ2-3; CDR3aa: CASSPRTSGSDTQYF
v_gene: TRBV24-1; len: 17; abundance: .; d_gene: TRBD1; j_gene: TRBJ2-5; CDR3aa: CATSDSRQGEYQETQYF
v_gene: TRBV20-1; len: 13; abundance: .; d_gene: .; j_gene: TRBJ2-3; CDR3aa: CSALGKGADTQYF
v_gene: TRBV5-5; len: 15; abundance: .; d_gene: TRBD1; j_gene: TRBJ1-2; CDR3aa: CASSLRDRLNYGYTF
v_gene: TRBV14; len: 14; abundance: .; d_gene: .; j_gene: TRBJ2-1; CDR3aa: CASSLRGFYNEQFF
v_gene: TRBV27; len: 14; abundance: .; d_gene: .; j_gene: TRBJ2-3; CDR3aa: CASSLFGSTDTQYF
v_gene: TRBV5-1; len: 14; abundance: .; d_gene: .; j_gene: TRBJ1-1; CDR3aa: CASSFWGGSTEAFF
v_gene: TRBV5-1; len: 18; abundance: few; d_gene: TRBD2; j_gene: TRBJ2-1; CDR3aa: CASSFTPSVAGGPGEQFF
v_gene: TRBV7-2; len: 12; abundance: .; d_gene: .; j_gene: TRBJ2-5; CDR3aa: CASSPYAETQYF
v_gene: TRBV5-1; len: 15; abundance: many; d_gene: TRBD2; j_gene: TRBJ2-1; CDR3aa: CASSSGLAGPNEQFF
v_gene: TRBV5-1; len: 14; abundance: few; d_gene: .; j_gene: TRBJ1-1; CDR3aa: CASSKPTLNTEAFF
v_gene: TRBV3-1; len: 17; abundance: many; d_gene: .; j_gene: TRBJ2-1; CDR3aa: CASSRDGGGLPYNEQFF
v_gene: TRBV20-1; len: 12; abundance: few; d_gene: .; j_gene: TRBJ1-2; CDR3aa: CSAWQGKNGYTF
v_gene: TRBV12-3/TRBV12-4; len: 15; abundance: .; d_gene: TRBD1; j_gene: TRBJ1-6; CDR3aa: CASSLGTAHNSPLHF
v_gene: TRBV3-1; len: 16; abundance: once; d_gene: .; j_gene: TRBJ2-1; CDR3aa: CASSPSPLAHRNEQFF
v_gene: TRBV7-9; len: 12; abundance: .; d_gene: TRBD2; j_gene: TRBJ2-7; CDR3aa: CASSQSPGGVYF
v_gene: TRBV5-1; len: 13; abundance: few; d_gene: .; j_gene: TRBJ2-7; CDR3aa: CASRPLGGHEQYF
v_gene: TRBV7-9; len: 14; abundance: .; d_gene: .; j_gene: TRBJ2-7; CDR3aa: CASTDPVFPYEQYF
v_gene: TRBV7-9; len: 14; abundance: few; d_gene: .; j_gene: TRBJ1-1; CDR3aa: CASSGAGVNTEAFF
v_gene: TRBV5-1; len: 14; abundance: .; d_gene: TRBD1; j_gene: TRBJ2-3; CDR3aa: CASRQGPSTDTQYF